Given below is one T cell receptor (beta chain) in context. Its matching antigen is unknown. These data originate in a study of graft-versus-host responses after intestinal transplantation. Method: immunoSEQ multiplex PCR; TCRdb's copy keeps in-frame clones and lacks some. This table has 95,000 to 110,000 clones, roughly nine tenths appearing once. The length of the CDR3 is 17 residues. The TCR originated in a human donor who received an intestinal transplant. The V call is TRBV12-2, the J call TRBJ2-5; the listed D gene, TRBD2, was not tested against the DNA. TRBV12-2 is shown as a pseudogene. The source was unstimulated CD4+ T cells sorted from spleen or lymph node cells, collected before intestinal transplant. The CDR3 here is CASRLSLAPSHQETQYF. CDR3 nucleotides: TGTGCAAGTCGCTTATCACTAGCGCCTTCCCACCAAGAGACCCAGTACTTC.